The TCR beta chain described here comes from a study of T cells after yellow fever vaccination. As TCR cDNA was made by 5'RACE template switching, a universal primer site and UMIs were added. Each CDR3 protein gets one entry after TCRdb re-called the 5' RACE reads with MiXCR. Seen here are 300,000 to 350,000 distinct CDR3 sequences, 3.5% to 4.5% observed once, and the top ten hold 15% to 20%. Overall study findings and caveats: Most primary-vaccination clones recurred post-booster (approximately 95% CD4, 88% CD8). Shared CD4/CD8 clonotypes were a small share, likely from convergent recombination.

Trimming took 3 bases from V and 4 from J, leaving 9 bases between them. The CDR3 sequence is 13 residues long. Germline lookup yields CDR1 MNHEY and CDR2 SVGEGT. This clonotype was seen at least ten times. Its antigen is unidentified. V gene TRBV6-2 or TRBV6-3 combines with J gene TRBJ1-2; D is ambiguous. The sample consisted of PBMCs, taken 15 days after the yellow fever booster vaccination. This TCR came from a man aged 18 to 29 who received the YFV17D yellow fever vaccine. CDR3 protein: CASSYQSLYGYTF. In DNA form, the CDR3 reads TGTGCCAGCAGTTATCAAAGCCTCTATGGCTACACCTTC.